Presented here are 13 T cell receptor beta chains from one specimen sequenced in a study of T cell clonality in common variable immunodeficiency. Using immunoSEQ multiplex PCR, the repertoire was profiled, and TCRdb retains in-frame clones only, with some absent. The sample yields about 64,000 clones, without any singletons. Sequenced material: peripheral blood mononuclear cells. The receptors originated from a person aged 18 to 70 in good health.

A few counts support this clone. Read coverage stops 3 residues before the CDR3 terminus; the germline J gene supplies the remainder. V and J are TRBV11-2 and TRBJ2-5; 13 positions agree with TRBD2. The length of the CDR3 is 14 residues. Germline loops: CDR1 SGHAT, CDR2 FQNNGV. V lost 5 bases, J lost 5 bases, and 2 bases stayed unmatched. The DNA read from the CDR3 is TGTGCCAGCAGCCGGGGACTAGCGGGGGAGACC. The encoded protein is CASSRGLAGET. The whole CDR3 sequence reads CASSRGLAGETQYF.

Ten or more counts support this clone. The CDR3 end lies 3 residues beyond the end of the read and is filled in from the germline J gene. This chain links TRBV9 with TRBJ1-1; D unresolved. Per the germline V gene, CDR1 is SGDLS and CDR2 is YYNGEE. The CDR3 consists of 13 residues. The V end was cut by 4 bases, the J end by 1 base, with 8 bases between. The CDR3 region is CASSIRSNTEAFF. Partial CDR3 DNA: TGTGCCAGCAGCATCCGGTCGAACACTGAA.

This clone was counted at least ten times. The read ends 3 residues shy of where the CDR3 ends; the end is completed using the germline J gene. V is TRBV7-8 and J is TRBJ1-1; D is unclear. CDR3 length: 16 amino acids. Trimming stripped 2 bases from V and 1 base from J, with 14 bases between. CDR1 is SGHVS, CDR2 FQNEAQ, per germline. The DNA read from the CDR3 is TGTGCCAGCAGCTTACCAGCCACGGGGAGGAACACTGAA. Its translation is CASSLPATGRNTE. The full-length CDR3 reads as CASSLPATGRNTEAFF.

This clone was detected many times. Coverage ceases 3 residues before the CDR3 finishes, and the germline J gene fills in the end. The chain links TRBV6-2 or TRBV6-3 to TRBJ1-5, with 7 bases lining up with TRBD1. CDR1 is MNHEY, CDR2 SVGEGT, per germline. The junction had 8 bases not matched to a gene; V was cut back by 2 bases and J by 7 bases. The CDR3 runs to 15 residues. CDR3 bases read: TGTGCCAGCAGTTACCTACAGGGGTTTGGACAGCCC. It specifies CASSYLQGFGQP. The entire CDR3 protein is CASSYLQGFGQPQHF.

In this sample, this clone turned up many times. The read finishes 3 residues shy of the CDR3 end, and the germline J gene is used to complete it. The V gene is TRBV5-1, the J gene TRBJ2-1; TRBD2 agrees at 10 bases. With 5 bases clipped from V and 4 bases from J, the junction kept 3 bases outside the gene matches. There are 14 residues in the CDR3. Per germline, CDR1 SGHRS and CDR2 YFSETQ. CDR3 DNA, as far as it was read: TGCGCCAGCAGGGCGACTAGCGGGTACAATGAG. Residues: CASRATSGYNE. The whole CDR3 protein reads CASRATSGYNEQFF.

This clone was found many times. The sequenced fragment ends 3 residues before the CDR3 boundary, so the rest is inferred from the germline J gene. J is TRBJ1-2 and V is TRBV19, with TRBD1 matching 8 bases. V gave up 6 bases and J gave up 2 bases; unmatched junction bases: 5. Germline V CDR1 and CDR2: LNHDA, SQIVND (reference sequence). The CDR3 is made up of 14 amino acids. CDR3 DNA, as far as it was read: TGTGCCAGTAGAAGGGCAGGGGGCAACTATGGC. Amino acids: CASRRAGGNYG. The complete CDR3 reads CASRRAGGNYGYTF.

This clone was detected ten times or more. The observed sequence ends 3 residues before the CDR3 terminus, with the missing tail filled in from the germline J gene. The chain recombines TRBV2 with TRBJ2-3; 13 bases line up with TRBD2. V was pared by 6 bases and J by 2 bases, with 2 bases of the junction left unmatched. The CDR3 length is 15 residues. The V gene's germline CDR1 is SNHLY and CDR2 FYNNEI. The CDR3 here is CASRGLAGNTDTQYF. Incomplete CDR3 DNA: TGTGCCAGCAGGGGACTAGCGGGGAACACAGATACG.

This clone was seen ten or more times. With the read ending 3 residues before the CDR3 end, the germline J gene is used to fill in that end. The chain is built from TRBV20-1 and TRBJ2-4; 12 bases map to TRBD1. V was clipped by 5 bases and J by 6 bases; unmatched bases: 8. The CDR3 runs 15 residues. Germline values: CDR1 DFQATT, CDR2 SNEGSKA (reference sequence). The CDR3 DNA, read in part, is TGCAGTGCTGGGGGGACAGGGGGCGCAGGAAACATT. As protein: CSAGGTGGAGNI. The full CDR3 is CSAGGTGGAGNIQYF.

This clone was detected ten times or more. The CDR3 here is CASSRGGGTEAFF. The part of the CDR3 DNA that was read is TGTGCCAGCAGTCGGGGAGGCGGCACTGAA. The chain links TRBV7-3 to TRBJ1-1; unclear D gene. The CDR3 end falls 3 residues outside the read, so it is completed with the germline J gene. The CDR3 covers 13 residues. V lost 6 bases and J lost 4, with 12 bases in between. The germline V gene encodes CDR1 SGHTA and CDR2 FQGTGA. The entire variable domain, with the rest obtained from reference TRBV7-3 and TRBJ1-1, is as follows: GAGVSQTPSNKVTEKGKYVELRCDPISGHTALYWYRQSLGQGPEFLIYFQGTGAADDSGLPNDRFFAVRPEGSVSTLKIQRTERGDSAVYLCASSRGGGTEAFFGQGTRLTVV.

Ten or more counts support this clone. Sequencing ends 3 residues short of the CDR3 end; the germline J gene provides the rest. This chain uses TRBV5-1 with TRBJ2-1; D is uncertain. Germline V gene lookup returns CDR1 SGHRS and CDR2 YFSETQ. The V gene lost 0 bases and the J gene lost 4 bases, with 11 bases spanning the gap. The CDR3 runs to 15 residues. The part of the CDR3 DNA that was read is TGCGCCAGCAGCTTGGCCACGACATCGTACAATGAG. Its translation: CASSLATTSYNE. In full, the CDR3 is CASSLATTSYNEQFF.

There are many counts of this clone. The read is 3 residues too short to cover the CDR3 end, so that end is filled in from the germline J gene. This sequence joins TRBV2 and TRBJ2-5; no reliable D call. V gave up 4 bases and J gave up 2 bases, with 5 bases separating them. Germline V CDR1 and CDR2: SNHLY, FYNNEI. This CDR3 comprises 12 residues. The CDR3 protein is CASSVVQETQYF. CDR3 DNA (partial): TGTGCCAGCAGTGTAGTTCAAGAGACC.

This clone was picked up many times. CDR3 DNA, as far as it was read: TGCGCCAGCAGTAGAGGAGGGGTCGGGTCACCC. This sequence encodes CASSRGGVGSP. The full CDR3 is CASSRGGVGSPLHF. The genes are TRBV10-1 and TRBJ1-6, with D possibly TRBD1 on 5 matching bases. The CDR3 is cut off 3 residues early in the read; its end comes from the germline J gene. Trimming removed 5 bases from V and 10 bases from J, with 15 bases in between. The CDR3 length is 14 residues. Germline V gives CDR1 WNHNN, CDR2 SYGVQD (reference sequence).

This clone showed up many times. The read gets to within 3 residues of the CDR3 end, and the germline J gene fills in the rest. The rearrangement links TRBV5-1 to TRBJ2-7; TRBD1 aligns across 7 bases. Trimming took 0 bases from V and 0 from J; bases not matched to a gene: 3. CDR3 size: 15 residues. Germline V CDR1 and CDR2: SGHRS, YFSETQ. This CDR3 is CASSLDTGASYEQYF. The sequenced part of the CDR3 DNA is TGCGCCAGCAGCTTGGACACAGGGGCCTCCTACGAG.